This T cell receptor beta chain was retrieved from a study of control samples from healthy donors and cancer patients. Libraries were prepared by immunoSEQ multiplex PCR; TCRdb keeps only in-frame clonotypes and omits some of them. Here the sample spans tens of thousands of clones, roughly 89% being singletons. Germline CDR1 and CDR2: MNHEY and SVGEGT. The CDR3 has 14 amino acids. Trimming took off 5 bases at V and 0 bases at J, with 5 bases between the two ends. The receptor's source is a woman in her fifties or sixties with head and neck cancer. The sample was PBMCs. This sequence joins TRBV6-2 or TRBV6-3 and TRBJ2-6; D is unresolved. This CDR3 is CASSHSSGANVLTF. The CDR3 DNA sequence: TGTGCCAGCAGTCACAGCTCTGGGGCCAACGTCCTGACTTTC.